Below, 20 T cell receptor beta chains from the same sample are listed, as sequenced in a study of CD8 T cells in Susac syndrome. Reverse transcription of roughly 0.5 to 1 ug RNA was carried out with random hexamers. TCRdb recomputed calls from the immunoSEQ multiplex PCR reads with MiXCR, one row per CDR3 protein. The sample shows around 190,000 distinct CDR3 sequences, 90% to 95% of them seen only once. Sequencing was carried out using CD4+ T cells from PBMCs. The receptor source for this set is a human donor in good health.

This clonotype has only a few counts. The gene calls are TRBV9 and TRBJ2-1; D is perhaps TRBD2 (7 bases). CDR1 and CDR2 (germline): SGDLS, YYNGEE. V lost 4 bases to trimming and J lost 6 bases, with 14 bases between them. This CDR3 is built from 14 residues. The CDR3 DNA sequence: TGTGCCAGCAGCTCCCGCGGGGGCCGCAATGAGCAGTTCTTC. Amino acid sequence: CASSSRGGRNEQFF.

The chain has TRBV28 and TRBJ2-3; TRBD2 might be the D (6 bases). Between the trimmed V and J ends, which lost 7 bases and 1 base, there was a span of 12 bases. In germline, CDR1 is MDHEN, CDR2 SYDVKM. This CDR3 comprises 14 residues. The CDR3 DNA follows: TGTGCCAGCAACTGGGGGGTGGGCACAGATACGCAGTATTTT. Its protein is CASNWGVGTDTQYF.

V gene TRBV4-2 combines with J gene TRBJ2-2; D is unresolved. The ends were cut back, 1 base at V and 6 bases at J, with 6 bases in the middle. The CDR3 covers 13 residues. Looked up from germline, CDR1 is LGHNA and CDR2 is YNFKEQ. CDR3 amino acids: CASSQGEPGELFF. The CDR3 nucleotides are TGTGCCAGCAGCCAAGGAGAGCCCGGGGAGCTGTTTTTT.

The chain is built from TRBV5-4 and TRBJ1-1, with D hard to call. Germline V gives CDR1 SGHNT, CDR2 YYREEE (reference sequence). V lost 9 bases to trimming and J lost 1 base, with 10 bases between them. The CDR3 extends over 12 amino acids. The CDR3 loop is CAIRPPNTEAFF. The CDR3 DNA is TGTGCCATCCGACCACCGAACACTGAAGCTTTCTTT. Full variable domain (remainder filled in from reference TRBV5-4 and TRBJ1-1): ETGVTQSPTHLIKTRGQQVTLRCSSQSGHNTVSWYQQALGQGPQFIFQYYREEENGRGNFPPRFSGLQFPNYSSELNVNALELDDSALYLCAIRPPNTEAFFGQGTRLTVV.

The chain is built from TRBV20-1 and TRBJ2-2; D is tentatively TRBD1 or TRBD2 (6 bases each). This CDR3 has 14 amino acids. V lost 4 bases and J lost 1, with 10 bases in between. CDR1 DFQATT and CDR2 SNEGSKA come from the germline V gene (reference sequence). CDR3 in DNA: TGCAGTGCTACACGGGGGCGGAACACCGGGGAGCTGTTTTTT. Amino acid sequence: CSATRGRNTGELFF.

The chain links TRBV25-1 to TRBJ1-6; D ambiguous. CDR3 length: 14 residues. Trimming removed 1 base from V and 10 bases from J, with 11 bases in between. Germline values: CDR1 MGHDK, CDR2 SYGVNS. CDR3 DNA sequence: TGTGCCAGCAGTGAATCCCCATCAAGATCACCCCTCCACTTT. Amino acid sequence: CASSESPSRSPLHF. Variable domain in full (rest from reference TRBV25-1 and TRBJ1-6): EADIYQTPRYLVIGTGKKITLECSQTMGHDKMYWYQQDPGMELHLIHYSYGVNSTEKGDLSSESTVSRIRTEHFPLTLESARPSHTSQYLCASSESPSRSPLHFGNGTRLTVT.

The gene calls are TRBV29-1 and TRBJ1-2; maybe TRBD1 (6 bases). The CDR3 is 14 amino acids. Trimming shortened V by 4 bases and J by 0 bases, and 12 bases separated the two germline ends. Per the germline V gene, CDR1 is SQVTM and CDR2 is ANQGSEA. The CDR3 reads CSVVKDSSNYGYTF. For the CDR3, the DNA is TGCAGCGTTGTAAAGGACAGTTCTAACTATGGCTACACCTTC. The whole variable domain, remainder taken from reference TRBV29-1 and TRBJ1-2, is SAVISQKPSRDICQRGTSLTIQCQVDSQVTMMFWYRQQPGQSLTLIATANQGSEATYESGFVIDKFPISRPNLTFSTLTVSNMSPEDSSIYLCSVVKDSSNYGYTFGSGTRLTVV.

The rearrangement joins TRBV5-1 to TRBJ2-2; 7 nucleotides match TRBD1. V shed 3 bases, J shed 3 bases, and the junction held 5 bases outside the gene matches. Germline assignment: CDR1 SGHRS and CDR2 YFSETQ. CDR3 size: 15 residues. The CDR3 DNA sequence: TGCGCCAGCAGCTCAAGGACAGGAGACACCGGGGAGCTGTTTTTT. Protein: CASSSRTGDTGELFF.

This clonotype appeared a few times. This rearrangement joins TRBV29-1 to TRBJ1-1, with D unresolved. V was pared by 4 bases and J by 3 bases, with 12 bases between. CDR1 is SQVTM and CDR2 is ANQGSEA in the germline V gene. The CDR3 runs 13 residues. CDR3 sequence reads: CSVGLGSYTEAFF. The CDR3 coding sequence is TGCAGCGTTGGCCTGGGCAGTTACACTGAAGCTTTCTTT.

A single count supports this clonotype. The chain employs TRBV5-1 and TRBJ2-4, with 14 bases fitting TRBD2. Germline values: CDR1 SGHRS, CDR2 YFSETQ. There are 16 residues in the CDR3. V dropped 5 bases and J dropped 8; count of bases not matched to a gene: 9. The CDR3 sequence: CASRMGLAGARDIQYF. CDR3 in DNA: TGCGCCAGCAGGATGGGACTAGCGGGGGCGCGGGACATTCAGTACTTC.

Only one count was recorded for this clonotype. This sequence joins TRBV5-6 and TRBJ1-1; D call uncertain. In germline, CDR1 is SGHDT, CDR2 YYEEEE. The V end was cut by 4 bases, the J end by 5 bases, with 15 bases between. CDR3 length: 14 residues. The CDR3 DNA follows: TGTGCCAGCAGCGGAAGGGTAGGGTGGACTGAAGCTTTCTTT. Its translation: CASSGRVGWTEAFF.

This chain connects TRBV28 to TRBJ1-5, with 8 bases aligning to TRBD1. From germline, CDR1 is MDHEN and CDR2 SYDVKM. The ends lost 5 bases at V and 6 bases at J; junction bases unmatched: 9. This CDR3 spans 15 amino acids. CDR3 in amino acids: CASSPSPGGFQPQHF. In DNA, the CDR3 is TGTGCCAGCAGTCCCTCTCCAGGGGGCTTTCAGCCCCAGCATTTT.

The chain employs TRBV7-2 and TRBJ1-5; D is possibly TRBD1 (6 bases). Trimming left V 5 bases short and J 4 bases short, with 12 bases between. The CDR3 loop spans 14 amino acids. Germline V gene lookup returns CDR1 SGHTA and CDR2 FQGNSA. CDR3 region: CASSPDSVNQPQHF. CDR3 DNA: TGTGCCAGCAGCCCGGACAGTGTAAATCAGCCCCAGCATTTT.

V usage is TRBV20-1 and J usage is TRBJ1-1; unclear D gene. V lost 1 base to trimming and J lost 6 bases, with 15 bases between them. The CDR3 totals 14 residues. The germline V gene has CDR1 DFQATT and CDR2 SNEGSKA (reference sequence). The CDR3 sequence is CSARVRRTLPEAFF. In nucleotides, the CDR3 is TGCAGTGCTAGAGTACGTCGGACCCTACCTGAAGCTTTCTTT.

The CDR3 reads CASSPIAGRGYGYTF. Written as DNA, the CDR3 is TGTGCCAGCAGCCCCATAGCGGGGCGCGGCTATGGCTACACCTTC. This chain links TRBV3-1 with TRBJ1-2; possibly TRBD1 for D (5 bases). Between the trimmed V and J ends, which lost 4 bases and 4 bases, there was a span of 16 bases. This CDR3 has 15 residues. CDR1 LGHDT and CDR2 YNNKEL come from the germline V gene (reference sequence).

V is TRBV19 and J is TRBJ2-7; 7 nucleotides agree with TRBD1. V shed 2 bases, J shed 6 bases, and the junction held 10 bases outside the gene matches. Germline CDR1 is LNHDA and CDR2 is SQIVND (reference sequence). This CDR3 is built from 15 residues. The CDR3 protein is CASSINRGRGSEQYF. For the CDR3, the DNA is TGTGCCAGTAGTATAAACAGGGGCCGCGGATCCGAGCAGTACTTC.

The gene calls are TRBV15 and TRBJ2-1; D is unclear. V lost 3 bases and J 9 bases, leaving 9 bases between the germline ends. The germline V gene has CDR1 LNHNV and CDR2 YYDKDF (reference sequence). This CDR3 has 12 residues. CDR3 bases: TGTGCCACCAGCAGCCGGTGGGGTGAGCAGTTCTTC. Residues: CATSSRWGEQFF.

This rearrangement joins TRBV7-2 to TRBJ1-5; D ambiguous. The germline V and J ends were trimmed by 5 bases and 3 bases, with 14 bases remaining between them. This CDR3 has 15 residues. CDR1 and CDR2 from the germline V gene are SGHTA and FQGNSA. CDR3 protein: CASSTGRRHNQPQHF. CDR3 coding DNA: TGTGCCAGCAGCACGGGTCGGCGGCACAATCAGCCCCAGCATTTT. Full variable domain (rest looked up from reference TRBV7-2 and TRBJ1-5): GAGVSQSPSNKVTEKGKDVELRCDPISGHTALYWYRQSLGQGLEFLIYFQGNSAPDKSGLPSDRFSAERTGGSVSTLTIQRTQQEDSAVYLCASSTGRRHNQPQHFGDGTRLSIL.

The rearrangement links TRBV29-1 to TRBJ1-1; possibly TRBD1 for D (5 bases). The CDR3 sequence is 12 residues long. Germline V gene sequence: CDR1 SQVTM, CDR2 ANQGSEA. The V gene lost 3 bases and the J gene lost 6 bases, with 11 bases spanning the gap. The CDR3 nucleotides read TGCAGCGTTGAGTGGGGGAATGCTGAAGCTTTCTTT. This codes for CSVEWGNAEAFF.

The chain carries TRBV4-1 and TRBJ2-1; D may match TRBD1 or TRBD2 (5 bases each). V lost 5 bases and J lost 2, with 16 bases in between. From germline, CDR1 is MGHRA and CDR2 YSYEKL. The CDR3 consists of 16 residues. For the CDR3, the DNA is TGCGCCAGCAGCGAGGGACGCCTCTCAACCTACAATGAGCAGTTCTTC. Translating it yields CASSEGRLSTYNEQFF.